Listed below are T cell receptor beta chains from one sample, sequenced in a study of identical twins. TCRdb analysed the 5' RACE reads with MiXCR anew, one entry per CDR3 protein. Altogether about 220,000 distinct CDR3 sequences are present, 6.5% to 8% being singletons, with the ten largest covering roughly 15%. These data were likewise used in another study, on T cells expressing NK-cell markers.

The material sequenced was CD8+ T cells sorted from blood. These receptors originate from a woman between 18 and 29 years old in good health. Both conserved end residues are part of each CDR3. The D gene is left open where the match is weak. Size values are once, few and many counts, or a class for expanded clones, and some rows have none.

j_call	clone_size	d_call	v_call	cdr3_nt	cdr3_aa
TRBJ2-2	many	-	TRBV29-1	TGCAGCGTAGGAGTGAACACCGGGGAGCTGTTTTTT	CSVGVNTGELFF
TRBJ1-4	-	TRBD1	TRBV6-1	TGTGCCAGCAGTGAACGGGACAGGCTTCAAAAACTGTTTTTT	CASSERDRLQKLFF
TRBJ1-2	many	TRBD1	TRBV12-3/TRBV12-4	TGTGCCAGCAGTTTTGGGGACAGGGAGGGCTACACCTTC	CASSFGDREGYTF
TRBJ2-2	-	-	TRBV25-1	TGTGCCGTCAGGCCGAACGCGAACACCGGGGAGCTGTTTTTT	CAVRPNANTGELFF
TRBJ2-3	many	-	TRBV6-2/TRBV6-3	TGTGCCAGCAGTTACTCGAATACGGTTACAGATACGCAGTATTTT	CASSYSNTVTDTQYF
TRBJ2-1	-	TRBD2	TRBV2	TGTGCCTTCAGTTTGCGGGGGCCCACTAGCGGGAGGCTTAACAATGAGCAGTTCTTC	CAFSLRGPTSGRLNNEQFF
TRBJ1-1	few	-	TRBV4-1	TGCGCCAGCAGCCACATTGACACCTCAGGTTTGACTGAAGCTTTCTTT	CASSHIDTSGLTEAFF
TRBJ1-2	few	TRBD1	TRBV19	TGTGCCAGTAGTAATCTCACAGGGGGAAGACTAAACTATGGCTACACCTTC	CASSNLTGGRLNYGYTF
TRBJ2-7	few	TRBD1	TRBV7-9	TGTGCCAGCAGCCTAACTACCGGGACAGAGGACGAGCAGTACTTC	CASSLTTGTEDEQYF
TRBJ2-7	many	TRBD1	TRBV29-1	TGCAGCGTTGGAGGGACAGGTTTTCACGAGCAGTACTTC	CSVGGTGFHEQYF
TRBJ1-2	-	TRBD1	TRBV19	TGTGCCAGTTCAGACAGGGCCATTGATGGCTACACCTTC	CASSDRAIDGYTF
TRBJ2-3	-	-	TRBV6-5	TGTGCCAGCAGTTATAACGGGAAATACACAGATACGCAGTATTTT	CASSYNGKYTDTQYF
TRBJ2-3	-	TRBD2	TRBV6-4	TGTGCCAGCAGTGAAGCGGGGGGGCATATAGATACGCAGTATTTT	CASSEAGGHIDTQYF
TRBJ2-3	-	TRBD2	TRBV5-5	TGTGCCAGCAGACCGTTAGCGGGAGGTGCAGATACGCAGTATTTT	CASRPLAGGADTQYF
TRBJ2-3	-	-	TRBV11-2	TGTGCCAGCAGCGTACTTAAGACTAGTCCTAGCACAGATACGCAGTATTTT	CASSVLKTSPSTDTQYF
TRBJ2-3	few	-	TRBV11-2	TGTGCCAGCAGCTTAGGAGGGTTCAGAGATACGCAGTATTTT	CASSLGGFRDTQYF
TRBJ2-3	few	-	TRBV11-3	TGTGCCAGCAGCCCGAGGGTCTTTGAAGCCACAGATACGCAGTATTTT	CASSPRVFEATDTQYF
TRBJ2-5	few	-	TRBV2	TGTGCCAGCAACGGAGAGGGGGAGTACTTC	CASNGEGEYF
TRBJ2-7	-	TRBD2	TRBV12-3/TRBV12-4	TGTGCCAGCACCCCGGGGGGTTACGAGCAGTACTTC	CASTPGGYEQYF
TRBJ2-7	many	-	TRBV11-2	TGTGCCAGCCGAGGGCGGGGCTACGAGCAGTACTTC	CASRGRGYEQYF
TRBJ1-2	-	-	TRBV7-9	TGTGCCAGCAGCCCCGGATCTAACTATGGCTACACCTTC	CASSPGSNYGYTF
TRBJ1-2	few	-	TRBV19	TGTGCCAGTAGTCTCAGGACGCGGATCTATGGCTACACCTTC	CASSLRTRIYGYTF
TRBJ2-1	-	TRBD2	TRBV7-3	TGTGCCAGCAGCTTAACGGTAGCGGGGGGGCCAGGCAATGAGCAGTTCTTC	CASSLTVAGGPGNEQFF
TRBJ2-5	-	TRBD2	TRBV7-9	TGTGCCAGCAGCTTAGATCTGCGGGGGGGGCGGAAGACCCAGTACTTC	CASSLDLRGGRKTQYF